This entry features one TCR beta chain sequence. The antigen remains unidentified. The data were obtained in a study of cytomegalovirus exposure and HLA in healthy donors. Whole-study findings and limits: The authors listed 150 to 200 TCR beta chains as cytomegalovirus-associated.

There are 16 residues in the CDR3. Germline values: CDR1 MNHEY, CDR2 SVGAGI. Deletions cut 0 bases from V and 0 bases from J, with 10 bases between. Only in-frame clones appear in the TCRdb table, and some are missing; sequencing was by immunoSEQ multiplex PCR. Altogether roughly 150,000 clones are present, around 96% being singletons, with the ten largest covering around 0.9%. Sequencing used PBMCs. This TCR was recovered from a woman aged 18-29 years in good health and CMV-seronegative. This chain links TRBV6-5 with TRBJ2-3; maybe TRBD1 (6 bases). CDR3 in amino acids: CASSYSGRGSTDTQYF. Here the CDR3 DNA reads TGTGCCAGCAGTTACTCGGGCAGGGGTAGCACAGATACGCAGTATTTT.